A selection of T cell receptor beta chains follows, all from one sample in a study of blood T cells in healthy people across ages. TCRdb passed the 5' RACE reads through MiXCR, listing each CDR3 protein once. The sample yields around 710,000 distinct CDR3 sequences, 40% to 45% seen once. The specimen sequenced was blood. These receptors were obtained from a woman between 55 and 75 years old in good health. CDR3s include the opening cysteine and the closing phenylalanine or tryptophan. Fields, in order: V gene, clone size, CDR3 protein. Some rows have no size entry. The others give once, few or many, or a class for an expanded clone.

v_gene: TRBV20-1
abundance: NA
CDR3aa: CSAHRGVPYEQYF

v_gene: TRBV14
abundance: NA
CDR3aa: CASSQEETYGYTF

v_gene: TRBV7-9
abundance: NA
CDR3aa: CASSLETSGQYF

v_gene: TRBV30
abundance: few
CDR3aa: CAWWEDGYTF

v_gene: TRBV9
abundance: NA
CDR3aa: CASSGQGAGTTEAFF

v_gene: TRBV20-1
abundance: NA
CDR3aa: CSARDGNSGGISGTQYF

v_gene: TRBV21-1
abundance: NA
CDR3aa: CASSTRDRRGFF

v_gene: TRBV4-3
abundance: NA
CDR3aa: CASSQEVGGRAGQTQYF

v_gene: TRBV2
abundance: NA
CDR3aa: CAGSEFLEQFF

v_gene: TRBV7-9
abundance: NA
CDR3aa: CASSPSSLLSYNEQFF

v_gene: TRBV20-1
abundance: few
CDR3aa: CSAKRASGYSYNEQFF

v_gene: TRBV29-1
abundance: NA
CDR3aa: CSVGGRGNYGYTF

v_gene: TRBV7-6
abundance: NA
CDR3aa: CASSEQGGSEQYF

v_gene: TRBV4-1
abundance: NA
CDR3aa: CASKTGDEQFF

v_gene: TRBV9
abundance: many
CDR3aa: CASSVSTETQYF

v_gene: TRBV20-1
abundance: few
CDR3aa: CSASQGGDEQYF

v_gene: TRBV20-1
abundance: NA
CDR3aa: CSAKVGVSYEQYF

v_gene: TRBV4-1
abundance: NA
CDR3aa: CASSLTYAGVYNEQFF

v_gene: TRBV20-1
abundance: NA
CDR3aa: CSAICSSDRGGRETQYF

v_gene: TRBV6-2/TRBV6-3
abundance: few
CDR3aa: CASSRLARSEQYF

v_gene: TRBV11-2
abundance: NA
CDR3aa: CASSLDGIGTSGNEQYF

v_gene: TRBV27
abundance: many
CDR3aa: CASSLGSPYEQYF

v_gene: TRBV20-1
abundance: NA
CDR3aa: CSAGDGTQPRNEQFF

v_gene: TRBV28
abundance: NA
CDR3aa: CASSRPGETDTQYF

v_gene: TRBV7-9
abundance: many
CDR3aa: CASSPGTDYNSPLHF

v_gene: TRBV10-3
abundance: few
CDR3aa: CAISVSGTSGSYNEQFF

v_gene: TRBV11-2
abundance: once
CDR3aa: CASSSDGFQETQFF

v_gene: TRBV10-3
abundance: few
CDR3aa: CAIGGLAGLNEQFF

v_gene: TRBV6-2/TRBV6-3
abundance: NA
CDR3aa: CASSYQGAVWVDEQFF

v_gene: TRBV6-5
abundance: NA
CDR3aa: CASSPSSQGAKETQYF

v_gene: TRBV20-1
abundance: NA
CDR3aa: CSAMVAGDYNEQFF

v_gene: TRBV29-1
abundance: NA
CDR3aa: CSAGQAWGDEQFF

v_gene: TRBV9
abundance: few
CDR3aa: CASSKGLSSGSPYNEQFF

v_gene: TRBV7-6
abundance: few
CDR3aa: CASTRGTDPQETQYF

v_gene: TRBV29-1
abundance: many
CDR3aa: CSVEDSYYEQYF

v_gene: TRBV5-6
abundance: NA
CDR3aa: CASRGAGGPYNEQFF

v_gene: TRBV4-2
abundance: few
CDR3aa: CASSQGAVAGEGSKETQYF

v_gene: TRBV20-1
abundance: NA
CDR3aa: CSAIQGQNNQPQHF

v_gene: TRBV30
abundance: NA
CDR3aa: CAWSVRNTGELFF

v_gene: TRBV12-3/TRBV12-4
abundance: NA
CDR3aa: CASTLGDSNQPQHF

v_gene: TRBV4-3
abundance: NA
CDR3aa: CASSQGSHRTGELFF

v_gene: TRBV11-2
abundance: few
CDR3aa: CASSVDLKTEAFF

v_gene: TRBV5-1
abundance: NA
CDR3aa: CASSATRDRTGDTQYF

v_gene: TRBV11-2
abundance: NA
CDR3aa: CASSLGGQGGGHEQYF

v_gene: TRBV20-1
abundance: NA
CDR3aa: CSALRGGSYNEQYF

v_gene: TRBV7-2
abundance: NA
CDR3aa: CASSPGLADITDTQYF

v_gene: TRBV3-1
abundance: few
CDR3aa: CASSQAAGADTQYF

v_gene: TRBV18
abundance: few
CDR3aa: CASSLKESYNEQYF

v_gene: TRBV27
abundance: few
CDR3aa: CASSPPGATNEKLFF

v_gene: TRBV10-3
abundance: once
CDR3aa: CAISGSLQDRNEAFF

v_gene: TRBV11-2
abundance: NA
CDR3aa: CASSLDRVDTQYF

v_gene: TRBV10-3
abundance: few
CDR3aa: CAISEGLAGGNEQFF

v_gene: TRBV28
abundance: NA
CDR3aa: CASSLVQGSQETQYF